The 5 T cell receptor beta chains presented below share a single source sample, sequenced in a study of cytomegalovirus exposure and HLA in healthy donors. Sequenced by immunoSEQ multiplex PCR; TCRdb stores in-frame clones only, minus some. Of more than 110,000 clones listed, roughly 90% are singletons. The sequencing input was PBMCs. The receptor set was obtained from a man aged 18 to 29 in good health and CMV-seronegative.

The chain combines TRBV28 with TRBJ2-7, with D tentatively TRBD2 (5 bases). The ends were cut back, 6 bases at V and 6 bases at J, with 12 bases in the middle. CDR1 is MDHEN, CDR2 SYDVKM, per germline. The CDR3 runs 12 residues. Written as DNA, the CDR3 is TGTGCCAGCAGCCCCCGCGGGCGCGAGCAGTACTTC. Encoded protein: CASSPRGREQYF. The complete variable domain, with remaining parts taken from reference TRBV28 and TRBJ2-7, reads DVKVTQSSRYLVKRTGEKVFLECVQDMDHENMFWYRQDPGLGLRLIYFSYDVKMKEKGDIPEGYSVSREKKERFSLILESASTNQTSMYLCASSPRGREQYFGPGTRLTVT.

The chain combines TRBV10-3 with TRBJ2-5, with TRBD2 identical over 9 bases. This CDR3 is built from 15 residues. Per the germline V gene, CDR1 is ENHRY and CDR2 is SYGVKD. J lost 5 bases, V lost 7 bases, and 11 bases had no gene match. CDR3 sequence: CAIMAGGLPGETQYF. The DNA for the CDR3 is TGTGCCATCATGGCGGGAGGGCTACCGGGGGAGACCCAGTACTTC.

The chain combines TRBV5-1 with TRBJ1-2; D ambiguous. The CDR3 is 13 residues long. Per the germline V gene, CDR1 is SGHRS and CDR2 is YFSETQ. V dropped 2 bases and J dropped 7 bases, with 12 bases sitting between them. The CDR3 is CASSFITDAGYTF. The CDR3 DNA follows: TGCGCCAGCAGCTTTATAACAGATGCTGGCTACACCTTC.

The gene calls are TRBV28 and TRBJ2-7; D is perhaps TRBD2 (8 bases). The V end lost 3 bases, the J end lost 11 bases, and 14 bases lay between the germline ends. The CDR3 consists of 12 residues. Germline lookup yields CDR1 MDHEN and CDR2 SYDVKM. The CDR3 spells CASSFGGGQKYF. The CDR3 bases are TGTGCCAGCAGTTTCGGGGGGGGACAGAAGTACTTC.

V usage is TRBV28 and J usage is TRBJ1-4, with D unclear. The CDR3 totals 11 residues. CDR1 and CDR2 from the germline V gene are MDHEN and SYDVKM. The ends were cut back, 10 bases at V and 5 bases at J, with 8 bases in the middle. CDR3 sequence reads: CAINNNEKLFF. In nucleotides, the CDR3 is TGTGCCATAAACAACAATGAAAAACTGTTTTTT. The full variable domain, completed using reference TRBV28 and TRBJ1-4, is DVKVTQSSRYLVKRTGEKVFLECVQDMDHENMFWYRQDPGLGLRLIYFSYDVKMKEKGDIPEGYSVSREKKERFSLILESASTNQTSMYLCAINNNEKLFFGSGTQLSVL.